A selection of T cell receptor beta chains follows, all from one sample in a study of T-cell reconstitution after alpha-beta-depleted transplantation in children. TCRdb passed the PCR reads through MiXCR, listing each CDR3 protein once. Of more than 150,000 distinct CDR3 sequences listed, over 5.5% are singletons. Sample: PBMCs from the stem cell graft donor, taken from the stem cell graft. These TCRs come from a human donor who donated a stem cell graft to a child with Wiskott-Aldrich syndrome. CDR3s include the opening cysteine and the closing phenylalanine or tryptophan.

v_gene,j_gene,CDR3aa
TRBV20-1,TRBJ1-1,CSAHRTEGTEAFF
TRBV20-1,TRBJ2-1,CSARARDGRSYNEQFF
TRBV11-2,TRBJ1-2,CASSLGTGGYGYTF
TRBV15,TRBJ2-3,CATHRGLGRDTQYF
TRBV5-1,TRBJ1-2,CASSGTANYGYTF
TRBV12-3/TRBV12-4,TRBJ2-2,CASSPVGGGPTGELFF
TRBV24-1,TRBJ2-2,CATSARTGARNTGELFF
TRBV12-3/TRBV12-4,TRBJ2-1,CASSFGTGVDNEQFF
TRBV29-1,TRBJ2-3,CSVGFQKTDTQYF
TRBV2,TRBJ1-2,CASSLYSYTF
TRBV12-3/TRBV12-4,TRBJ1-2,CASSLETAGGYGYTF
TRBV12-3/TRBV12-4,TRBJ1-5,CASSFISDQPQHF
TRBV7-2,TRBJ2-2,CASAEPGLRAGELFF
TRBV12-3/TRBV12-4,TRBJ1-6,CASSFGPAYYNSPLHF
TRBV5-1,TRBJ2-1,CASSLVGGNEQFF
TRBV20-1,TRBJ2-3,CSARDPAGTDTQYF
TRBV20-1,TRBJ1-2,CSARDRGQVTGYTF
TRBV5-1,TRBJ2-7,CASSLAGRTSISYEQYF
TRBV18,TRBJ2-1,CASSPIKRGGGSSYNEQFF
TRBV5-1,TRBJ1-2,CASSMYGDGKANYGYTF
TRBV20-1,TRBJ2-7,CSARVGGARNYLREQYF
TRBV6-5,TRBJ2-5,CASSYLGLAGVRETQYF
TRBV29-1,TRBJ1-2,CSVEDQTGHGYTF
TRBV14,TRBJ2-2,CASRTGSANTGELFF
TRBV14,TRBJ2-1,CASSSLGTSTTVDEQFF
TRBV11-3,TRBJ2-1,CASSLTTEQDWGEQFF
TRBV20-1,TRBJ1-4,CSAFRQVVNEKLFF
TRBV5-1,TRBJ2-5,CASSRSGGETQYF
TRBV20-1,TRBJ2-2,CSARELAGVVGTGELFF
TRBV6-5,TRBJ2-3,CASSYSEVADTQYF
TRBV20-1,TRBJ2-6,CSATGANVLTF
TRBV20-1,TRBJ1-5,CSASDILWQPQHF